Following are 20 T cell receptor beta chains from one sample sequenced in a study of T cells in localized non-small cell lung cancer. Profiled with immunoSEQ multiplex PCR; TCRdb holds only in-frame clones, not every one. Of about 34,000 clones listed, about 80% are singletons. The sequenced sample was peripheral blood, obtained before any cancer treatment. These receptors all come from a male donor aged 60 or over with stage II squamous cell lung carcinoma.

The chain joins TRBV5-1 to TRBJ1-2; TRBD1 matches at 11 bases. The V gene end was trimmed by 4 bases and the J gene end by 8 bases; junction bases not matched to a gene: 10. This CDR3 is built from 15 residues. The V gene's germline CDR1 is SGHRS and CDR2 YFSETQ. The CDR3 here is CASSTAGTGGEGYTF. The CDR3 bases are TGCGCCAGCAGCACCGCTGGGACAGGGGGAGAGGGCTACACCTTC.

The CDR3 sequence is CASSVAVGAEGTIYF. In DNA, the CDR3 is TGTGCCAGCAGCGTAGCTGTCGGGGCCGAGGGCACCATATATTTT. V is TRBV9 and J is TRBJ1-3; a weak D match, TRBD1 (5 bases). V lost 0 bases and J lost 9, with 16 bases in between. Germline V CDR1 and CDR2: SGDLS, YYNGEE. The CDR3 length is 15 residues.

The V gene is TRBV10-1, the J gene TRBJ2-1, with a tentative D call TRBD2 (6 bases). The CDR3 covers 15 residues. V gave up 8 bases and J gave up 6 bases, with 20 bases separating them. CDR1 is WNHNN, CDR2 SYGVQD, per germline (reference sequence). CDR3 DNA sequence: TGCGCCAGCTCGATTCGGGCTAGCGCTTCCAATGAGCAGTTCTTC. This encodes CASSIRASASNEQFF.

The V call is TRBV14, the J call TRBJ2-7, with a tentative D call TRBD2 (5 bases). CDR1 is SGHDN, CDR2 FVKESK, per germline. V shed 2 bases and J shed 2 bases, with 10 bases lying between them. This CDR3 is 14 amino acids long. The CDR3 loop reads CASSQFPGTYEQYF. CDR3 DNA sequence: TGTGCCAGCAGCCAATTTCCCGGGACCTACGAGCAGTACTTC. Full variable domain (remainder filled in from reference TRBV14 and TRBJ2-7): EAGVTQFPSHSVIEKGQTVTLRCDPISGHDNLYWYRRVMGKEIKFLLHFVKESKQDESGMPNNRFLAERTGGTYSTLKVQPAELEDSGVYFCASSQFPGTYEQYFGPGTRLTVT.

This clone was seen a few times. The genes are TRBV14 and TRBJ1-3; D is perhaps TRBD1 (6 bases). There are 16 residues in the CDR3. The germline V gene encodes CDR1 SGHDN and CDR2 FVKESK. The V end lost 0 bases, the J end lost 1 base, and 10 bases lay between the germline ends. CDR3 region: CASSQDLGASGNTIYF. The CDR3 bases are TGTGCCAGCAGCCAAGATCTGGGGGCGTCTGGAAACACCATATATTTT.

Note on this clone: Other DNA variants within this sample encode the same CDR3. The rearrangement links TRBV7-9 to TRBJ1-5; D gene uncertain. Looked up from germline, CDR1 is SEHNR and CDR2 is FQNEAQ (reference sequence). V lost 1 base and J lost 6, with 4 bases in between. The CDR3 spans 12 residues. The CDR3 reads CASSLGTQPQHF. In DNA, the CDR3 is TGTGCCAGCAGCTTAGGTACTCAGCCCCAGCATTTT.

This clone appeared a single time. CDR3: CASGPAYEQYF. CDR3 coding DNA: TGTGCCAGCGGGCCGGCCTACGAGCAGTACTTC. The rearrangement uses TRBV11-2 and TRBJ2-7; D remains ambiguous. V was shortened by 8 bases and J by 2 bases, with 7 bases between the two germline ends. The CDR3 spans 11 residues. Germline lookup yields CDR1 SGHAT and CDR2 FQNNGV.

This clone was seen a handful of times. CDR3 in amino acids: CASSPSWGRGDTDTQYF. CDR3 bases: TGTGCCAGCAGCCCCTCCTGGGGGCGGGGGGACACAGATACGCAGTATTTT. This chain uses TRBV7-9 with TRBJ2-3; the match to TRBD2 covers 8 bases. CDR1 SEHNR and CDR2 FQNEAQ come from the germline V gene (reference sequence). Trimming took 5 bases from V and 2 from J; bases not matched to a gene: 12. The CDR3 loop spans 17 amino acids.

J is TRBJ1-1 and V is TRBV5-1; D perhaps matches TRBD1 (5 bases). Trimming cost V 9 bases and J 5 bases, with 20 bases left between them. The V gene's germline CDR1 is SGHRS and CDR2 YFSETQ. The CDR3 contains 14 residues. The CDR3 nucleotides read TGCGCCACTAGATCCGACGCCGGGGGAACTGAAGCTTTCTTT. Its translation: CATRSDAGGTEAFF.

This clone was counted only a few times. This chain connects TRBV10-3 to TRBJ2-3; D is unclear. V lost 0 bases to trimming and J lost 5 bases, with 0 bases between them. CDR1 is ENHRY and CDR2 is SYGVKD in the germline V gene. The CDR3 contains 11 residues. CDR3 loop: CAISESDTQYF. CDR3 DNA sequence: TGTGCCATCAGTGAGTCAGATACGCAGTATTTT.

The chain is built from TRBV19 and TRBJ1-2, with 11 bases that match TRBD1. V lost 1 base to trimming and J lost 3 bases; unmatched junction nucleotides: 1. From germline, CDR1 is LNHDA and CDR2 SQIVND (reference sequence). This CDR3 contains 15 residues. The CDR3 sequence is CASSIGDRGDYGYTF. The CDR3 nucleotides are TGTGCCAGTAGTATAGGGGACAGGGGGGACTATGGCTACACCTTC.

This rearrangement joins TRBV4-1 to TRBJ2-1, with TRBD2 matching over 15 bases. This CDR3 comprises 20 residues. V was clipped by 3 bases and J by 3 bases; unmatched bases: 12. CDR1 and CDR2 from the germline V gene are MGHRA and YSYEKL. Here the CDR3 DNA reads TGCGCCAGCAGCCATCCCACCCGGACTAGCGGGAGGGCTGTCTACAATGAGCAGTTCTTC. Residues: CASSHPTRTSGRAVYNEQFF.

The V and J genes are TRBV27 and TRBJ2-5, with 9 nucleotides matching TRBD1. This CDR3 is built from 14 residues. V shed 0 bases, J shed 9 bases, and the junction held 5 bases outside the gene matches. Looked up from germline, CDR1 is MNHEY and CDR2 is SMNVEV (reference sequence). CDR3 region: CASSLSGTGLPQYF. In nucleotides, the CDR3 is TGTGCCAGCAGTTTATCGGGGACAGGGTTGCCCCAGTACTTC.

The J gene is TRBJ2-7, the V gene TRBV27; D ambiguous. The CDR3 spans 15 residues. Trimming took off 6 bases at V and 3 bases at J, with 18 bases between the two ends. CDR1 is MNHEY and CDR2 is SMNVEV in the germline V gene (reference sequence). CDR3 sequence reads: CASSFRPGEGYEQYF. CDR3 DNA: TGTGCCAGCAGCTTTCGACCTGGGGAAGGCTACGAGCAGTACTTC.

The sample holds one count of this clone. The CDR3 region has the DNA TGTGCCAGCAGCTTGGGTCTAGCGGGAGGGGTCAGCTCCTACGAGCAGTACTTC. Protein: CASSLGLAGGVSSYEQYF. V usage is TRBV7-6 and J usage is TRBJ2-7, with 12 positions matching TRBD2. J lost 0 bases, V lost 3 bases, and 9 bases had no gene match. CDR1 and CDR2 from the germline V gene are SGHVS and FNYEAQ. This CDR3 spans 18 amino acids.

By sample share, this clone is large. The chain joins TRBV9 to TRBJ2-1, with 7 positions matching TRBD1. J was trimmed by 3 bases and V by 0 bases; bases with no gene match: 3. Germline loops: CDR1 SGDLS, CDR2 YYNGEE. The CDR3 has 15 residues. The CDR3 DNA follows: TGTGCCAGCAGCGTAGTCGGGACAGACTACAATGAGCAGTTCTTC. It translates to CASSVVGTDYNEQFF.

The gene calls are TRBV9 and TRBJ1-2, with a weak D call TRBD1 (6 bases). CDR1 is SGDLS, CDR2 YYNGEE, per germline. CDR3 length: 13 amino acids. Trimming left V 1 base short and J 7 bases short, with 11 bases between. The CDR3 sequence: CASSVLEGGGYTF. The CDR3 DNA sequence: TGTGCCAGCAGCGTATTAGAGGGGGGTGGCTACACCTTC.

The CDR3 DNA sequence: TGTGCCACCAGCAGAGATAGGGGAACCTACAATGAGCAGTTCTTC. Its translation: CATSRDRGTYNEQFF. The chain uses TRBV15 and TRBJ2-1; D perhaps matches TRBD1 (5 bases). V dropped 0 bases and J dropped 2 bases, with 8 bases sitting between them. Germline-derived CDR1 and CDR2 are LNHNV and YYDKDF (reference sequence). This CDR3 is 15 amino acids long.

This clone was seen only once. This rearrangement joins TRBV18 to TRBJ2-7; D unclear. CDR1 is KGHSH, CDR2 LQKENI, per germline. The CDR3 loop spans 13 amino acids. V lost 2 bases to trimming and J lost 2 bases, with 7 bases between them. This CDR3 reads CASSPRAAYEQYF. The CDR3 DNA reads as TGTGCCAGCTCACCAAGGGCAGCCTACGAGCAGTACTTC.

The chain recombines TRBV19 with TRBJ2-5; 9 bases line up with TRBD1. Germline V gene sequence: CDR1 LNHDA, CDR2 SQIVND (reference sequence). V shed 6 bases and J 5 bases; nucleotides not matched to a gene: 10. This CDR3 comprises 15 residues. CDR3 sequence reads: CASSLQGARGETQYF. The CDR3 DNA sequence: TGTGCCAGTAGCCTACAGGGGGCTCGCGGGGAGACCCAGTACTTC.